These 13 T cell receptor beta chains share one sample of origin, sequenced in a study of tumor-infiltrating lymphocytes in primary liver carcinoma. A primer in the constant region served to generate TCR beta cDNA from 450 to 600 ng of total RNA. Investigators got TCR beta libraries out of three nested multiplex PCR rounds, done with slightly modified ARM-PCR. Running around 9 cycles apiece, the first two PCR rounds relied on TRBV1-TRBV30 forward primers together with a C-beta reverse primer. Via MiXCR, TCRdb re-called the multiplex PCR reads, giving one row per CDR3 protein. The data show hundreds of thousands of distinct CDR3 sequences, about 60% seen once. The researchers obtained blood RNA from unsorted whole blood and also extracted germline DNA. Sequencing was carried out using peripheral blood. Receptors were obtained from a man in his forties or fifties with primary liver carcinoma and hepatitis B virus infection.

Turning to this clonotype: A much larger clonotype is one base distant, so this may be a read error. This chain links TRBV29-1 with TRBJ1-1; TRBD1 might be the D (5 bases). The V and J ends lost 0 bases and 0 bases respectively, with 14 bases between them. Per the germline V gene, CDR1 is SQVTM and CDR2 is ANQGSEA. The CDR3 runs 16 residues. CDR3 residues: CSVEDPAGCMNTEAFF. CDR3 bases: TGCAGCGTTGAAGATCCGGCAGGGTGCATGAACACTGAAGCTTTCTTT.

On this clonotype itself: A single base separates this from a much larger clone, so it may be a read error. This rearrangement joins TRBV6-2 or TRBV6-3 to TRBJ1-2; D is ambiguous. The CDR3 consists of 13 residues. Germline V gene sequence: CDR1 MNHEY, CDR2 SVGEGT. V was cut by 3 bases and J by 10 bases, with 15 bases left in between. The CDR3 is CASSYEINSDYTF. CDR3 bases: TGTGCCAGCAGTTATGAGATTAACAGTGACTACACCTTC.

A remark on this clonotype: A much larger clone lies one base from this, so it may be a read error. The CDR3 does not end in the conserved phenylalanine or tryptophan, so this is likely a read error. V and J are TRBV12-3 or TRBV12-4 and TRBJ2-7, with D perhaps matching TRBD2 (5 bases). The CDR3 is made up of 11 amino acids. The CDR3 region is CASSLGSEQYS. CDR3 DNA sequence: TGTGCCAGCAGCTTAGGGAGCGAGCAGTACTCC.

Many counts were recorded for this clonotype. V gene TRBV29-1 combines with J gene TRBJ2-7; 14 bases match TRBD2. After removal of 4 bases from V and 7 bases from J, the junction contained 6 bases not matched to a gene. Looked up from germline, CDR1 is SQVTM and CDR2 is ANQGSEA. The CDR3 extends over 14 amino acids. This CDR3 reads CSVGGLAGVGEQYF. CDR3 DNA: TGCAGCGTTGGGGGACTAGCGGGAGTAGGAGAGCAGTACTTC.

This clonotype was picked up many times. V is TRBV7-8 and J is TRBJ2-3; 13 bases align to TRBD2. Germline CDR1 SGHVS, CDR2 FQNEAQ. The CDR3 has 16 residues. With V trimmed by 5 bases and J by 4 bases, 6 bases remained unmatched. The CDR3 reads CASSHGLAGASDTQYF. The CDR3 DNA follows: TGTGCCAGCAGCCATGGACTAGCGGGAGCTTCAGATACGCAGTATTTT.

Points on this clonotype: A much larger clone differs by one base, so this may be a read error. V and J are TRBV6-5 and TRBJ1-2; D is uncertain. In germline, CDR1 is MNHEY, CDR2 SVGAGI. The CDR3 loop spans 15 amino acids. This chain's CDR3 is CASSGETQPKYGYTF. The DNA for the CDR3 is TGTGCCAGCAGTGGCGAGACACAACCTAAATATGGCTACACCTTC.

Here the CDR3 reads CASGRRGGLSMPDTQYF. The CDR3 bases are TGTGCCAGCGGACGGAGAGGGGGACTAAGTATGCCAGATACGCAGTATTTT. This rearrangement joins TRBV2 to TRBJ2-3; TRBD2 is a possible D gene (7 bases). Germline V gene data show CDR1 as SNHLY and CDR2 as FYNNEI. The V end lost 8 bases, the J end lost 4 bases, and 25 bases lay between the germline ends. This CDR3 is built from 17 residues. The whole variable domain, remainder taken from reference TRBV2 and TRBJ2-3, is EPEVTQTPSHQVTQMGQEVILRCVPISNHLYFYWYRQILGQKVEFLVSFYNNEISEKSEIFDDQFSVERPDGSNFTLKIRSTKLEDSAMYFCASGRRGGLSMPDTQYFGPGTRLTVL.

On this clonotype: A much larger clonotype is one base distant, so this may be a read error. This chain uses TRBV5-5 with TRBJ2-7; tentatively, D is TRBD1 or TRBD2 (5 bases each). Germline V gene sequence: CDR1 SGHKS, CDR2 YYEKEE (reference sequence). This CDR3 is built from 14 residues. The CDR3 sequence is CASSRVGVGYKQYF. CDR3 coding DNA: TGTGCCAGCAGCCGGGTGGGGGTCGGCTACAAGCAGTACTTC.

The gene calls are TRBV6-1 and TRBJ1-2; D gene ambiguous. The CDR3 length is 12 residues. V was cut by 1 base and J by 4 bases, with 4 bases left in between. CDR1 and CDR2 from the germline V gene are MNHNS and SASEGT. Written as DNA, the CDR3 is TGTGCCAGCAGTGAAGGAGTCTATGGCTACACCTTC. Translated: CASSEGVYGYTF.

As concerns this clonotype: This likely comes from a read error, as the CDR3 has no conserved phenylalanine or tryptophan at its end. The chain links TRBV13 to TRBJ2-1; 9 bases match TRBD2. CDR1 PRHDT and CDR2 FYEKMQ come from the germline V gene (reference sequence). The CDR3 is 14 residues long. V dropped 8 bases and J dropped 6; count of bases not matched to a gene: 8. CDR3 DNA: TGTGCCAGCGGGCTAGCGGGGCCCAGCAATGAGCAGTTCTCC. Translation: CASGLAGPSNEQFS.

This clonotype was found a few times. The J gene is TRBJ2-5, the V gene TRBV5-1; 8 positions agree with TRBD1. V dropped 0 bases and J dropped 4; count of bases not matched to a gene: 17. The CDR3 consists of 19 residues. Germline values: CDR1 SGHRS, CDR2 YFSETQ. This CDR3 reads CASSLGRGRSKDGLETQYF. CDR3 DNA: TGCGCCAGCAGCTTGGGCAGGGGGCGCAGTAAGGACGGGCTAGAGACCCAGTACTTC.

The chain carries TRBV6-2 or TRBV6-3 and TRBJ1-5; D is possibly TRBD1 (5 bases). The V gene lost 5 bases and the J gene lost 4 bases, with 24 bases spanning the gap. Germline-derived CDR1 and CDR2 are MNHEY and SVGEGT. The CDR3 is made up of 18 amino acids. The CDR3 region has the DNA TGTGCCAGCAGTAACCGGGGGATAAGGAAGGGAGAAAATCAGCCCCAGCATTTT. It yields the protein CASSNRGIRKGENQPQHF.

V gene TRBV11-1 combines with J gene TRBJ2-1; perhaps TRBD2 as D (6 bases). The germline V gene has CDR1 SGHAT and CDR2 FQDESV (reference sequence). The V gene lost 8 bases and the J gene lost 15 bases, with 23 bases spanning the gap. There are 13 residues in the CDR3. The CDR3 nucleotides read TGTGCCAGCGGCAATTACCGGGAGCCAGACCCGTTCTTC. This codes for CASGNYREPDPFF.